This TCR beta chain was found in a study of blood T cell repertoires in COVID-19 (dated by TCRdb to the early 2020s). Regarding the study in general: The collaborator samples originated in the United States, Italy and Spain and spanned the acute and convalescent phases of COVID-19. Where HLA class I and class II types were available, the types were taken from metadata supplied by the sample provider, not from assay-based typing. The repertoires were released in a freely available public database meant as a resource for research on the immune response to SARS-CoV-2. A de-identified subject ID, COVID-19 status, age in years and sex were almost always included in the sample metadata. The samples were drawn from the first 160 participants of the ongoing ImmuneRACE study and from over a thousand subjects provided by 6 global collaborators. Deeply sampled blood TCRbeta repertoires from subjects exposed to, actively infected with, or recovered from COVID-19 were included in the dataset. The material from the prospective study consisted of cDNA or gDNA derived from T cells, B-cell-depleted T cells, or PBMCs.

One collaborating source in Seattle enrolled patients during active infection and followed them longitudinally through the course of disease. Collaborating institutions collected whole blood in K2EDTA tubes following their own protocols. For TCRbeta analysis, collaborators shipped samples in one of three forms: frozen whole blood, isolated PBMCs, or DNA extracted from either of those sample types. Overall study outcomes, separate from this receptor: The quantity of clinical and demographic metadata differed by source and by participant and was supplied without curation.

The CDR3 contains 17 residues, cysteine and phenylalanine counted. The CDR3 DNA has 51 bases and is translated from base 1. From V the trimming removes 2 bases and from J it removes 5 bases, while the gene matches leave 12 bases of the junction unaccounted for. CDR1 and CDR2, looked up from the germline V gene (reference sequence), are WNHNN and SYGVQD. TCRbeta CDR3 regions were amplified from genomic DNA by means of the immunoSEQ Assay, a bias-controlled multiplex PCR. In the source study's methods: Nucleated cell counts per sample were estimated from amplification of reference gene primers within the assay. To quantify the absolute abundance of each unique TCRbeta CDR3 rearrangement, sequence reads were collapsed and filtered. Productive Simpson clonality was computed per sample as the square root of Simpson's diversity index over productive rearrangements. TCRdb limited this immuneACCESS table to in-frame rearrangements with V and J called. A share of clones is missing; checked studies link under half to unresolved V genes, and the rest is unexplained. From that table come the V and J calls and clone size; the DNA was used to work out D and trimming. A total of around 150,000 clones appear in this sample, just over 90% of them only once. The ten most abundant clones make up less than 2% of the sample.

To note about this clone: This clone's antigen is unknown. No clone much larger than this one lies a single base away; base qualities are absent.

The sequence was collected from a woman aged 55-70 years with COVID-19, enrolled during active disease. The chain joins TRBV10-1 to TRBJ2-1; 7 bases in between match TRBD2. The sample was peripheral blood. The CDR3 in this case is CASSEPLYRLAHNEQFF. The DNA sequence is as follows: TGCGCCAGCAGTGAGCCGCTATACCGACTAGCCCACAATGAGCAGTTCTTC.